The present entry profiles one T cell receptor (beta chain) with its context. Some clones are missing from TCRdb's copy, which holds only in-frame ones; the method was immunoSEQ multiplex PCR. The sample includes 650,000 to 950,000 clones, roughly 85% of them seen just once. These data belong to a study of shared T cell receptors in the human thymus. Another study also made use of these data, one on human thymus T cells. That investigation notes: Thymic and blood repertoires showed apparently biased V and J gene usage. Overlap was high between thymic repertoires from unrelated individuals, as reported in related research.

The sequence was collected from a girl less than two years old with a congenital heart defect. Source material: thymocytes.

The CDR3 is CASSQEVARGNSPLHF. DNA for the CDR3: TGTGCCAGCAGCCAAGAAGTGGCGCGGGGAAATTCACCCCTCCACTTT. The genes are TRBV14 and TRBJ1-6; D is undetermined. Trimming pared 0 bases from V and 7 bases from J, leaving 13 bases between. CDR1 and CDR2 (germline): SGHDN, FVKESK. The CDR3 sequence is 16 residues long.